The 22 T cell receptor beta chains below all came from one sample that was sequenced in a study of shared clonotypes between healthy human individuals. Generated by immunoSEQ multiplex PCR, the TCRdb table keeps only in-frame clones and is missing some. The sample has about 680,000 clones; approximately 73% are singletons. Sequencing was performed on memory CD4+ T cells sorted from blood. Subset: CD45RA-negative fraction. The receptors derive from a woman under 40 in good health.

The chain employs TRBV5-1 and TRBJ2-2, with 13 nucleotides matching TRBD2. With V trimmed by 9 bases and J by 0 bases, 8 bases remained unmatched. Germline CDR1 SGHRS, CDR2 YFSETQ. The CDR3 covers 17 residues. CDR3 nucleotide sequence: TGCGCCACCAGTCAAGGACTAGCGGGAGCGAACACCGGGGAGCTGTTTTTT. This codes for CATSQGLAGANTGELFF.

The chain recombines TRBV6-1 with TRBJ2-2; tentative D call: TRBD2 (6 bases). The germline V gene encodes CDR1 MNHNS and CDR2 SASEGT. Trimming took 11 bases from V and 5 from J, leaving 18 bases between them. This CDR3 has 14 amino acids. The DNA of the CDR3 is TGTGCCTCCGGGGGAATAGCAGGGACCGGGGAGCTGTTTTTT. Translation gives CASGGIAGTGELFF.

The V call is TRBV7-3, the J call TRBJ2-1; either TRBD1 or TRBD2 may fit D (5 bases each). Between the trimmed V and J ends, which lost 5 bases and 8 bases, there was a span of 19 bases. CDR3 length: 15 amino acids. Per the germline V gene, CDR1 is SGHTA and CDR2 is FQGTGA. The CDR3 DNA reads TGTGCCAGCAGCCGAGTAGGGGACCGGGGCGATGAGCAGTTCTTC. Translated, it gives CASSRVGDRGDEQFF.

V and J are TRBV29-1 and TRBJ2-7; 9 bases fit TRBD1. The CDR3 totals 15 residues. Germline loops: CDR1 SQVTM, CDR2 ANQGSEA. Losses at the gene ends were 4 bases for V and 5 bases for J; bases not matched to a gene: 12. The CDR3 DNA reads TGCAGCGTTGTCTATCCCCTGGGACAGGGCCACGAGCAGTACTTC. Protein sequence: CSVVYPLGQGHEQYF.

The sample holds a few counts of this clone. The V call is TRBV5-1, the J call TRBJ2-4; D not certain. This CDR3 region has 15 residues. V dropped 4 bases and J dropped 0 bases, with 11 bases sitting between them. Germline V gene sequence: CDR1 SGHRS, CDR2 YFSETQ. The CDR3 DNA sequence: TGCGCCAGCAGCCCAACGGCTGCAGCCAAAAACATTCAGTACTTC. Its translation is CASSPTAAAKNIQYF.

The V call is TRBV9, the J call TRBJ2-7; TRBD2 aligns across 7 bases. Germline V gene data show CDR1 as SGDLS and CDR2 as YYNGEE. J gave up 3 bases and V 0 bases, and 6 bases lay outside the gene matches. There are 15 residues in the CDR3. The CDR3 here is CASSVATSAGYEQYF. The CDR3 DNA sequence: TGTGCCAGCAGCGTAGCTACTAGCGCGGGCTACGAGCAGTACTTC.

This clone has a count of ten or more. The chain employs TRBV5-1 and TRBJ2-3; D unresolved. There are 13 residues in the CDR3. CDR1 and CDR2 from the germline V gene are SGHRS and YFSETQ. The germline V and J ends were trimmed by 4 bases and 6 bases, with 12 bases remaining between them. This CDR3 is CASSLDPEDTQYF. As DNA, the CDR3 is TGCGCCAGCAGCCTCGATCCCGAGGATACGCAGTATTTT.

This clone was counted a single time. The rearrangement joins TRBV5-1 to TRBJ1-4, with a weak D call TRBD1 (5 bases). The V gene's germline CDR1 is SGHRS and CDR2 YFSETQ. CDR3 size: 14 residues. The germline V and J ends were trimmed by 4 bases and 5 bases, with 12 bases remaining between them. CDR3 sequence reads: CASSALGDNEKLFF. The CDR3 DNA is TGCGCCAGCAGCGCCCTAGGGGACAATGAAAAACTGTTTTTT.

The rearrangement uses TRBV5-1 and TRBJ2-7; D is possibly TRBD1 or TRBD2 (5 bases each). Trimming took off 4 bases at V and 1 base at J, with 9 bases between the two ends. Germline V gene sequence: CDR1 SGHRS, CDR2 YFSETQ. CDR3 size: 13 residues. The CDR3 loop reads CASSQGASYEQYF. The CDR3 nucleotides are TGCGCCAGCAGCCAGGGAGCATCCTACGAGCAGTACTTC.

The rearrangement uses TRBV28 and TRBJ2-1; weak D call: TRBD2 (6 bases). V lost 2 bases to trimming and J lost 8 bases, with 16 bases between them. The CDR3 extends over 15 amino acids. The germline V gene encodes CDR1 MDHEN and CDR2 SYDVKM. CDR3 region: CASSLISGPLDEQFF. DNA of the CDR3: TGTGCCAGCAGTTTAATCAGCGGGCCCTTGGATGAGCAGTTCTTC. Full variable domain (missing parts from reference TRBV28 and TRBJ2-1): DVKVTQSSRYLVKRTGEKVFLECVQDMDHENMFWYRQDPGLGLRLIYFSYDVKMKEKGDIPEGYSVSREKKERFSLILESASTNQTSMYLCASSLISGPLDEQFFGPGTRLTVL.

This clone was seen only once. The chain has TRBV7-9 and TRBJ2-3; TRBD2 is a possible D gene (6 bases). This CDR3 has 15 residues. Germline V CDR1 and CDR2: SEHNR, FQNEAQ (reference sequence). Trimming removed 3 bases from V and 3 bases from J, with 13 bases in between. The CDR3 nucleotides read TGTGCCAGCAGCTTCGGGGGTAGTCGAACAGATACGCAGTATTTT. This codes for CASSFGGSRTDTQYF.

This chain joins TRBV27 and TRBJ2-7; 8 nucleotides align to TRBD2. V trimming: 2 bases; J trimming: 4 bases; junction bases outside the gene matches: 7. The CDR3 covers 15 residues. Germline V lookup: CDR1 MNHEY, CDR2 SMNVEV (reference sequence). CDR3 protein: CASSLSTGGPYEQYF. Here the CDR3 DNA reads TGTGCCAGCAGTTTAAGTACGGGAGGGCCTTACGAGCAGTACTTC.

J is TRBJ2-2 and V is TRBV29-1; D may match TRBD1 or TRBD2 (5 bases each). CDR1 is SQVTM and CDR2 is ANQGSEA in the germline V gene. V lost 0 bases, J lost 0 bases, and 8 bases lay in between. The CDR3 runs 15 residues. CDR3 amino acids: CSVEDGTTNTGELFF. The CDR3 coding sequence is TGCAGCGTTGAAGACGGGACGACGAACACCGGGGAGCTGTTTTTT.

The chain combines TRBV19 with TRBJ2-6, with D hard to call. The V gene's germline CDR1 is LNHDA and CDR2 SQIVND (reference sequence). V was trimmed by 3 bases and J by 0 bases, leaving 18 bases between them. The CDR3 consists of 19 residues. CDR3 amino acids: CASSIIQVPIGSGANVLTF. CDR3 DNA: TGTGCCAGTAGTATTATCCAGGTGCCGATCGGCTCTGGGGCCAACGTCCTGACTTTC.

The chain recombines TRBV10-3 with TRBJ1-1; no definite D call. V was pared by 3 bases and J by 5 bases, with 10 bases between. Germline V lookup: CDR1 ENHRY, CDR2 SYGVKD. This CDR3 contains 13 residues. The CDR3, as DNA: TGTGCCATCAGTGAAGCCGTCCGGACTGAAGCTTTCTTT. Translated: CAISEAVRTEAFF.

The chain links TRBV6-5 to TRBJ1-5; 9 bases match TRBD1. CDR3 size: 14 residues. The V and J ends lost 6 bases and 6 bases, in that order; junction bases with no gene match: 6. From germline, CDR1 is MNHEY and CDR2 SVGAGI. This CDR3 reads CASRQGASRQPQHF. DNA for the CDR3: TGTGCCAGCAGACAGGGGGCGAGTCGTCAGCCCCAGCATTTT.

The rearrangement joins TRBV10-3 to TRBJ2-3; perhaps TRBD2 as D (6 bases). This CDR3 region has 16 residues. The V end was cut by 0 bases, the J end by 9 bases, with 19 bases between. CDR1 and CDR2 (germline): ENHRY, SYGVKD. The DNA for the CDR3 is TGTGCCATCAGTGAGTCAATGATGCCCTCTGGGGGGACGCAGTATTTT. This encodes CAISESMMPSGGTQYF.

The chain has TRBV7-2 and TRBJ2-7, with 11 bases identical to TRBD1. Germline CDR1 reads SGHTA; CDR2 reads FQGNSA. This CDR3 region has 16 residues. The ends lost 5 bases at V and 3 bases at J; junction bases unmatched: 9. CDR3 nucleotide sequence: TGTGCCAGCAGCGTCTCCGGGACAGGGGGTCGCTACGAGCAGTACTTC. Translated, it gives CASSVSGTGGRYEQYF.

The V and J genes are TRBV19 and TRBJ2-1, with D possibly being TRBD1 or TRBD2 (5 bases each). With 5 bases removed from V and 4 bases from J, the gap between germline ends came to 15 bases. The CDR3 is 15 amino acids. The V gene's germline CDR1 is LNHDA and CDR2 SQIVND (reference sequence). CDR3 DNA: TGTGCCAGTAGTCCGGGGACCCCATCTTACAATGAGCAGTTCTTC. Protein sequence: CASSPGTPSYNEQFF.

The genes are TRBV5-1 and TRBJ2-3; TRBD2 matches at 11 bases. V gave up 1 base and J gave up 0 bases; unmatched junction bases: 7. CDR1 and CDR2 (germline): SGHRS, YFSETQ. This CDR3 comprises 18 residues. This CDR3 is CASSLFLAGGPSTDTQYF. The CDR3 DNA is TGCGCCAGCAGCTTGTTCCTAGCGGGAGGACCTAGCACAGATACGCAGTATTTT.

The chain combines TRBV4-2 with TRBJ2-5; D remains unclear. The germline V gene encodes CDR1 LGHNA and CDR2 YNFKEQ. The CDR3 spans 12 residues. V was shortened by 1 base and J by 6 bases, with 6 bases between the two germline ends. The CDR3 spells CASSQAGQTQYF. DNA for the CDR3: TGTGCCAGCAGCCAAGCTGGGCAGACCCAGTACTTC.

This clone was seen a handful of times. Other DNA sequences in the sample encode the same CDR3. This sequence joins TRBV5-1 and TRBJ2-1, with a possible D match to TRBD1 (5 bases). This CDR3 is 12 amino acids long. Germline CDR1 reads SGHRS; CDR2 reads YFSETQ. V lost 3 bases and J 8 bases, leaving 9 bases between the germline ends. The CDR3 spells CASSSQGYEQFF. CDR3 nucleotide sequence: TGCGCCAGCAGCTCCCAGGGCTATGAGCAGTTCTTC. Using reference TRBV5-1 and TRBJ2-1 for the parts outside the CDR3, the full variable domain is KAGVTQTPRYLIKTRGQQVTLSCSPISGHRSVSWYQQTPGQGLQFLFEYFSETQRNKGNFPGRFSGRQFSNSRSEMNVSTLELGDSALYLCASSSQGYEQFFGPGTRLTVL.